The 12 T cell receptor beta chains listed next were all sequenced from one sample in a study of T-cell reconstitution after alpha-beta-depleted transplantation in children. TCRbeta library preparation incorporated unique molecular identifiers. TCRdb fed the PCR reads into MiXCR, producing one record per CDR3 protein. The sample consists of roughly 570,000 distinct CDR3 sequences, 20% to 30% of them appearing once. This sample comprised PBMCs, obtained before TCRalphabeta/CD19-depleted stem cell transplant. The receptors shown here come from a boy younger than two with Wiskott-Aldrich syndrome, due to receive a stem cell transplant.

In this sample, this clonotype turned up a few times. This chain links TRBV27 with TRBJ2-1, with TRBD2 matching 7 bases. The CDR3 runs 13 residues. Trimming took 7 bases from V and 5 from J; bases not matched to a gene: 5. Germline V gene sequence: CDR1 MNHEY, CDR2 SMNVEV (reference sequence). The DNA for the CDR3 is TGTGCCAGCACAGGAGGGAGGGACAATGAGCAGTTCTTC. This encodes CASTGGRDNEQFF.

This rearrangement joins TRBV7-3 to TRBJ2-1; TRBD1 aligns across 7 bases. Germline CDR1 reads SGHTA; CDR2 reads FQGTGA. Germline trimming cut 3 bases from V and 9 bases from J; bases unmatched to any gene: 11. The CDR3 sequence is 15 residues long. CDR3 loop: CASSFGRGSGSEQFF. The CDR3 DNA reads TGTGCCAGCAGCTTCGGCAGGGGGTCGGGTAGTGAGCAGTTCTTC.

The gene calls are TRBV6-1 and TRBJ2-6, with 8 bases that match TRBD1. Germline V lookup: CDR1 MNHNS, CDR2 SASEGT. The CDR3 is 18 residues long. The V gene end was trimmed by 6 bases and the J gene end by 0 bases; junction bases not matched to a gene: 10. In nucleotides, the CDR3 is TGTGCCAGCAGCCCGAGGACAGGGCTAGGCTCTGGGGCCAACGTCCTGACTTTC. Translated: CASSPRTGLGSGANVLTF.

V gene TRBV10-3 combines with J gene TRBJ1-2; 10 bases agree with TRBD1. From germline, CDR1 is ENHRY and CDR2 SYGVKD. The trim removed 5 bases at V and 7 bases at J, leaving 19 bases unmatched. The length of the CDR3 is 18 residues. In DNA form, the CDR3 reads TGTGCCATCAGTTGCCCGCTTTTATCGCTGACAGGGGGCGGTGGCTACACCTTC. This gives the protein CAISCPLLSLTGGGGYTF.

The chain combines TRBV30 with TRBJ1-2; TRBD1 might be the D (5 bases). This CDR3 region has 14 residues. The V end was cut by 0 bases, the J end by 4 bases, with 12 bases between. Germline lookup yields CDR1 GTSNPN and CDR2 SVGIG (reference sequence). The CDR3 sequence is CAWSVSGNLYGYTF. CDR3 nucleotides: TGTGCCTGGAGTGTATCAGGGAATCTCTATGGCTACACCTTC.

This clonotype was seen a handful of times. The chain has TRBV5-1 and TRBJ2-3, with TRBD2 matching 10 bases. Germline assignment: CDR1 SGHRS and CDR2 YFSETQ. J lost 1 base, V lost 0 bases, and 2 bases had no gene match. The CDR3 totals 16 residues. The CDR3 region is CASSLDGTSGTDTQYF. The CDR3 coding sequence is TGCGCCAGCAGCTTGGATGGGACTAGCGGCACAGATACGCAGTATTTT.

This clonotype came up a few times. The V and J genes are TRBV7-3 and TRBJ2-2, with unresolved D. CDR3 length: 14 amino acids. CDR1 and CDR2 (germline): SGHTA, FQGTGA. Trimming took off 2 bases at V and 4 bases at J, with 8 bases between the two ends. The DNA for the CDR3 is TGTGCCAGCAGCTTATTAGGGTTCACCGGGGAGCTGTTTTTT. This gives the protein CASSLLGFTGELFF.

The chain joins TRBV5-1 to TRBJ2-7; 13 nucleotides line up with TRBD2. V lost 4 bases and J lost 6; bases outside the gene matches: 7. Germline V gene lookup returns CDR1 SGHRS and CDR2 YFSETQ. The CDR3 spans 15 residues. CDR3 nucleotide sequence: TGCGCCAGCAGCCCAGCTCGGACTAGCGGGAGCGAGCAGTACTTC. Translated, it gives CASSPARTSGSEQYF.

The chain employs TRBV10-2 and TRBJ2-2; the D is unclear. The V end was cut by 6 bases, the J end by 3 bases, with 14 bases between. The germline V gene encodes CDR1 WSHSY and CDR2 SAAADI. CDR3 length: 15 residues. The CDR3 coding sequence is TGCGCCAGCAGCCCGACTGGCACGGACACCGGGGAGCTGTTTTTT. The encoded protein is CASSPTGTDTGELFF.

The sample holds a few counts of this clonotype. The CDR3, as DNA: TGCAGTGCTAGAGGCCCTCTAGCGGGAGCTCCCAATGAGCAGTTCTTC. This codes for CSARGPLAGAPNEQFF. This chain connects TRBV20-1 to TRBJ2-1; 10 nucleotides match TRBD2. The CDR3 totals 16 residues. The trim removed 1 base at V and 6 bases at J, leaving 9 bases unmatched. Germline CDR1 reads DFQATT; CDR2 reads SNEGSKA (reference sequence).

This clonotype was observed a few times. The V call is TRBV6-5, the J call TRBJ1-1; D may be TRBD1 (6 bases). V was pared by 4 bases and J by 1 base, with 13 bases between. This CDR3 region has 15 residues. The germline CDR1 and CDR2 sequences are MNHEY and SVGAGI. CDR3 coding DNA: TGTGCCAGCAGTTTTCGGGGGCCCAGGAACACTGAAGCTTTCTTT. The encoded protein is CASSFRGPRNTEAFF.

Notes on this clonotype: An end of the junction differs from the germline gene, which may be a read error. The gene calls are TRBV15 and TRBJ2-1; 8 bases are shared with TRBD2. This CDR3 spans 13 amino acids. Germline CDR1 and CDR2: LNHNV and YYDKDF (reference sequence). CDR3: CATRRAGANEQFF. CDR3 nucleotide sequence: TGTGCCACCAGGAGAGCGGGAGCCAATGAGCAGTTCTTC. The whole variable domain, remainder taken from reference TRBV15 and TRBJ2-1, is DAMVIQNPRYQVTQFGKPVTLSCSQTLNHNVMYWYQQKSSQAPKLLFHYYDKDFNNEADTPDNFQSRRPNTSFCFLDIRSPGLGDTAMYLCATRRAGANEQFFGPGTRLTVL.